The source of this T cell receptor (beta chain) is a study of blood T cell repertoires in COVID-19. For the study at large: Samples came from the United States, Italy and Spain, spanning acute and convalescent COVID-19.

This clone has only one observation. V lost 3 bases, J lost 2 bases, and 22 bases lay in between. This CDR3 is 18 amino acids long. The V gene's germline CDR1 is MDHEN and CDR2 SYDVKM. The method was immunoSEQ multiplex PCR; TCRdb's version includes in-frame clones alone and lacks a portion of them. The sample holds about 150,000 clones, 85% seen once. V and J are TRBV28 and TRBJ2-5; D possibly corresponds to TRBD2 (6 bases). The source is a woman between 35 and 50 years old with active or convalescent COVID-19. The sequencing sample was made of peripheral blood. This chain's CDR3 is CASSFPTWDWKRQETQYF. Written as DNA, the CDR3 is TGTGCCAGCAGTTTCCCAACCTGGGACTGGAAAAGACAAGAGACCCAGTACTTC.